The 22 T cell receptor beta chains below come from one sample, sequenced in a study of blood T cell repertoires in COVID-19. Sequencing used immunoSEQ multiplex PCR; TCRdb keeps in-frame clones, though not all of them. Among 350,000 to 450,000 clones, approximately 88% were seen once, and the ten largest hold around 1.3%. The sample consisted of peripheral blood. The receptors come from a man aged 35-49 years with acute or convalescent COVID-19.

This clone was seen only once. V gene TRBV10-1 combines with J gene TRBJ2-3; 9 bases match TRBD2. The CDR3 consists of 17 residues. Germline assignment: CDR1 WNHNN and CDR2 SYGVQD (reference sequence). V dropped 8 bases and J dropped 1; count of bases not matched to a gene: 13. CDR3 coding DNA: TGCGCCAGCTCCGGGACTAGCCCTTCCTCCCGCACAGATACGCAGTATTTT. Translation: CASSGTSPSSRTDTQYF.

The table lists this clone with a count of one. The gene calls are TRBV30 and TRBJ2-7, with 7 bases matching TRBD1. CDR3 length equals 15 residues. Trimming cost V 2 bases and J 1 base; bases outside gene matches: 8. Looked up from germline, CDR1 is GTSNPN and CDR2 is SVGIG (reference sequence). CDR3 residues: CAWSSGGEGSYEQYF. CDR3 coding DNA: TGTGCCTGGAGTTCAGGGGGAGAAGGGTCCTACGAGCAGTACTTC.

The chain joins TRBV28 to TRBJ2-7; maybe TRBD2 (6 bases). Germline V gene lookup returns CDR1 MDHEN and CDR2 SYDVKM. The CDR3 totals 15 residues. V lost 5 bases and J lost 3, with 17 bases in between. The CDR3 loop reads CASSLGRGGDYEQYF. CDR3 in DNA: TGTGCCAGCAGTCTAGGACGAGGCGGGGACTACGAGCAGTACTTC. Full variable domain (remainder filled in from reference TRBV28 and TRBJ2-7): DVKVTQSSRYLVKRTGEKVFLECVQDMDHENMFWYRQDPGLGLRLIYFSYDVKMKEKGDIPEGYSVSREKKERFSLILESASTNQTSMYLCASSLGRGGDYEQYFGPGTRLTVT.

The chain joins TRBV29-1 to TRBJ2-1, with 7 bases lining up with TRBD2. CDR3 length: 11 amino acids. The ends lost 4 bases at V and 7 bases at J; junction bases unmatched: 1. Germline V gene lookup returns CDR1 SQVTM and CDR2 ANQGSEA. CDR3 in amino acids: CSVGRGNEQFF. The CDR3 region has the DNA TGCAGCGTTGGGCGGGGGAATGAGCAGTTCTTC.

Concerning this clone: Other DNA sequences in the sample encode the same CDR3. This rearrangement joins TRBV7-9 to TRBJ2-7; D ambiguous. Trimming cost V 1 base and J 4 bases, with 8 bases left between them. The V gene's germline CDR1 is SEHNR and CDR2 FQNEAQ (reference sequence). The CDR3 extends over 13 amino acids. In DNA, the CDR3 is TGTGCCAGCAGCTTAGTTCGAGGTTACGAGCAGTACTTC. Its translation: CASSLVRGYEQYF.

The chain carries TRBV2 and TRBJ1-1; D ambiguous. Trimming cost V 3 bases and J 3 bases, with 11 bases left between them. Germline V gene data show CDR1 as SNHLY and CDR2 as FYNNEI. This CDR3 has 14 residues. CDR3 sequence (DNA): TGTGCCAGCAGTGATCCCCTAGGCCACACTGAAGCTTTCTTT. Its translation: CASSDPLGHTEAFF.

This sequence joins TRBV12-3 or TRBV12-4 and TRBJ1-1, with D perhaps TRBD1 (5 bases). Trimming took 6 bases from V and 12 from J, leaving 14 bases between them. There are 11 residues in the CDR3. CDR3 sequence (DNA): TGTGCCAGCAGCCGGGCGGGGGAACCTTTCTTT. Its protein is CASSRAGEPFF.

The chain carries TRBV7-8 and TRBJ2-1; 8 nucleotides line up with TRBD2. This CDR3 region has 17 residues. CDR1 and CDR2 (germline): SGHVS, FQNEAQ. V lost 1 base to trimming and J lost 6 bases; unmatched junction nucleotides: 11. In DNA, the CDR3 is TGTGCCAGCAGCTTAGTCGCCCAGCGGGAGCTGGGCAATGAGCAGTTCTTC. Residues: CASSLVAQRELGNEQFF.

V gene TRBV5-1 combines with J gene TRBJ2-1; 11 positions agree with TRBD1. This CDR3 comprises 16 residues. The junction had 8 bases not matched to a gene; V was cut back by 7 bases and J by 2 bases. Germline-derived CDR1 and CDR2 are SGHRS and YFSETQ. CDR3 loop: CASSPGQGDPYNEQFF. The CDR3 DNA reads as TGCGCCAGCTCCCCGGGACAGGGGGACCCCTACAATGAGCAGTTCTTC.

V gene TRBV19 combines with J gene TRBJ1-1; D is possibly TRBD1 (5 bases). The V end was cut by 6 bases, the J end by 1 base, with 9 bases between. The germline V gene encodes CDR1 LNHDA and CDR2 SQIVND (reference sequence). This CDR3 region has 13 residues. The CDR3 DNA sequence: TGTGCCAGTAGATTTACAGGGAACACTGAAGCTTTCTTT. It is translated as CASRFTGNTEAFF.

This chain uses TRBV7-2 with TRBJ1-2; D is ambiguous. The CDR3 totals 12 residues. Germline assignment: CDR1 SGHTA and CDR2 FQGNSA. The germline V and J ends were trimmed by 5 bases and 0 bases, with 4 bases remaining between them. The CDR3: CASSPTNYGYTF. The DNA of the CDR3 is TGTGCCAGCAGCCCTACTAACTATGGCTACACCTTC.

The chain carries TRBV6-4 and TRBJ2-1; D is perhaps TRBD1 (6 bases). This CDR3 has 15 residues. The V gene's germline CDR1 is MRHNA and CDR2 SNTAGT. The V end was cut by 4 bases, the J end by 2 bases, with 12 bases between. In DNA, the CDR3 is TGTGCCAGCAGTGTTGCAGGGGCGGCCTACAATGAGCAGTTCTTC. Encoded protein: CASSVAGAAYNEQFF.

In DNA, the CDR3 is TGCGCCAGCAGCCCCATGGACAGGGAATCCTACAATGAGCAGTTCTTC. Protein product: CASSPMDRESYNEQFF. This chain uses TRBV4-1 with TRBJ2-1; TRBD1 matches at 8 bases. Germline CDR1 MGHRA, CDR2 YSYEKL. The CDR3 is 16 amino acids. V was pared by 4 bases and J by 1 base, with 6 bases of the junction left unmatched.

This clone appeared a few times. The chain couples TRBV28 to TRBJ2-7; the match to TRBD2 covers 11 bases. V shed 5 bases, J shed 7 bases, and the junction held 10 bases outside the gene matches. This CDR3 has 15 amino acids. Germline values: CDR1 MDHEN, CDR2 SYDVKM. DNA of the CDR3: TGTGCCAGCAGTCAGTCGGGACTAGCGGCGGGGGAGCAGTACTTC. Translating gives CASSQSGLAAGEQYF.

CDR3 nucleotide sequence: TGCGCCAGCAGCTGGCGACTAGCGGAGGATACGCAGTATTTT. It encodes CASSWRLAEDTQYF. The V and J genes are TRBV5-1 and TRBJ2-3, with 9 bases matching TRBD2. The ends lost 3 bases at V and 6 bases at J; junction bases unmatched: 5. Germline CDR1 SGHRS, CDR2 YFSETQ. The CDR3 has 14 residues.

The rearrangement links TRBV19 to TRBJ2-4; weak D call: TRBD1 (6 bases). The ends were cut back, 5 bases at V and 1 base at J, with 15 bases in the middle. This CDR3 spans 16 amino acids. The germline CDR1 and CDR2 sequences are LNHDA and SQIVND (reference sequence). The CDR3 protein is CASSSETQGAKNIQYF. In DNA, the CDR3 is TGTGCCAGTAGTTCGGAAACACAGGGCGCCAAAAACATTCAGTACTTC.

The rearrangement uses TRBV7-9 and TRBJ2-5; D perhaps matches TRBD2 (5 bases). Trimming left V 5 bases short and J 7 bases short, with 8 bases between. CDR1 and CDR2 (germline): SEHNR, FQNEAQ (reference sequence). The CDR3 runs to 11 residues. CDR3: CASSGRGTQYF. The CDR3 DNA sequence: TGTGCCAGCAGCGGGAGAGGGACCCAGTACTTC.

This chain uses TRBV5-6 with TRBJ2-1; D is possibly TRBD1 (6 bases). From germline, CDR1 is SGHDT and CDR2 YYEEEE. Trimming left V 3 bases short and J 1 base short, with 11 bases between. This CDR3 region has 15 residues. The CDR3 region is CASSSGTGSYNEQFF. CDR3 in DNA: TGTGCCAGCAGCTCTGGTACAGGGTCCTACAATGAGCAGTTCTTC.

The gene calls are TRBV5-6 and TRBJ1-2, with D perhaps TRBD1 (5 bases). Trimming stripped 0 bases from V and 2 bases from J, with 11 bases between. Germline values: CDR1 SGHDT, CDR2 YYEEEE. There are 15 residues in the CDR3. The CDR3 loop reads CASSLVQAKNYGYTF. The CDR3 coding sequence is TGTGCCAGCAGCTTGGTACAGGCCAAGAACTATGGCTACACCTTC.

The V and J genes are TRBV11-1 and TRBJ2-3; D may be TRBD1 (5 bases). In germline, CDR1 is SGHAT, CDR2 FQDESV (reference sequence). The V gene lost 5 bases and the J gene lost 2 bases, with 17 bases spanning the gap. The length of the CDR3 is 16 residues. Written as DNA, the CDR3 is TGTGCCAGCAGCGAGACCTATCCAGGGCCCACAGATACGCAGTATTTT. Its protein is CASSETYPGPTDTQYF.

The chain employs TRBV7-8 and TRBJ1-5; 8 bases agree with TRBD1. The trim removed 5 bases at V and 1 base at J, leaving 7 bases unmatched. Germline values: CDR1 SGHVS, CDR2 FQNEAQ. This CDR3 is built from 16 residues. The CDR3 is CASSRDRTRSNQPQHF. The CDR3 DNA reads TGTGCCAGCAGCAGGGACAGGACGAGAAGCAATCAGCCCCAGCATTTT.

The V gene is TRBV5-1, the J gene TRBJ1-1; D ambiguous. The germline V and J ends were trimmed by 0 bases and 1 base, with 7 bases remaining between them. The V gene's germline CDR1 is SGHRS and CDR2 YFSETQ. The CDR3 sequence is 14 residues long. The DNA of the CDR3 is TGCGCCAGCAGCTTGGCCATACAGAACACTGAAGCTTTCTTT. It yields the protein CASSLAIQNTEAFF. The complete variable domain, with remaining parts taken from reference TRBV5-1 and TRBJ1-1, reads KAGVTQTPRYLIKTRGQQVTLSCSPISGHRSVSWYQQTPGQGLQFLFEYFSETQRNKGNFPGRFSGRQFSNSRSEMNVSTLELGDSALYLCASSLAIQNTEAFFGQGTRLTVV.